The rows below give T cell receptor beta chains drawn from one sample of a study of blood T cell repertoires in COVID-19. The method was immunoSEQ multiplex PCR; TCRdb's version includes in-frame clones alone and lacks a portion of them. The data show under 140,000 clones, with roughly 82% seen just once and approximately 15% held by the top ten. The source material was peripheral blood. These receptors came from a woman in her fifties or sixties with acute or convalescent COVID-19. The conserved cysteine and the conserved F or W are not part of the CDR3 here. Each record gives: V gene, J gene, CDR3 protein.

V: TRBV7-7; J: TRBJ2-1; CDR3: ASSQGQGGYNEQF
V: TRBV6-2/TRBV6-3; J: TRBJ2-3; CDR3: ASSRISGNADTQY
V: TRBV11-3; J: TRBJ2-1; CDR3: ASSLRDQGTYNEQF
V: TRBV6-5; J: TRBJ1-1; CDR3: ASSSGGETEAF
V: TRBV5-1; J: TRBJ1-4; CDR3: ASSFRPPGQNNEKLF
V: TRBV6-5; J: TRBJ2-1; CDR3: ASEDSSYNEQF
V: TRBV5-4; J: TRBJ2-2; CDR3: ASTTGGLAGNTGELF
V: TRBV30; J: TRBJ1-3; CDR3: AWSLQLNTIY
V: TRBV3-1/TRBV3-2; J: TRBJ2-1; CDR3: ASSLRGVDEQF
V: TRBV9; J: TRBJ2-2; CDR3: ASSVGGTNTGELF
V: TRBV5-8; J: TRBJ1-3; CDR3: ASSLAGGSGNTIY
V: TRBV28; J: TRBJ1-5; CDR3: ASLDRGRGNQPQH
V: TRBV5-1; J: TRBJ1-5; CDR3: ASSLGTGYSNQPQH
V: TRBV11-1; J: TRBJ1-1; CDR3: ASSLAPAQGMNTEAF
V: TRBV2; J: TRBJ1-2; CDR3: ASRATGTGNYGYT
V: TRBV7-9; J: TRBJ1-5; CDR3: ASSSYEAQGPQH
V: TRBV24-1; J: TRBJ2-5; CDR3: ATSDSDKETQY
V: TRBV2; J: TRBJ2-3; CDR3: ASRSGNTDTQY
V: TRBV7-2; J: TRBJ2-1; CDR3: ASSFLRGGSYNEQF
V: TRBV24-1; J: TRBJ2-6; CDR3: ATSDTHLGASGANVLT
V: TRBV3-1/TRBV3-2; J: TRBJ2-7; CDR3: ASSQGVYEQY
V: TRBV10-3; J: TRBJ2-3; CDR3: AISESGAGGTDTQY
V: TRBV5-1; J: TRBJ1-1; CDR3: ASSPRTGEDAEAF
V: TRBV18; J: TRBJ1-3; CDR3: ASSPGTDLSGNTIY
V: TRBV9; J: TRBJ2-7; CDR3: ASSVESGGTYEQY
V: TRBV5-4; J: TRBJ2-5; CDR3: ASSLPSRETQY
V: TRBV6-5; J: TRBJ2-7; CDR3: ASTRTGRFNEQY
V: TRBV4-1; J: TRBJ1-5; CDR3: ASSQGAGNQPQH
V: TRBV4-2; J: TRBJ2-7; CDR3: ASSQDQGQGIYEQY
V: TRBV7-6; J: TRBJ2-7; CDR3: ASSLLPGYVYEQY
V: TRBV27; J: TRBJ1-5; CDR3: ATKTRVGNQPQH
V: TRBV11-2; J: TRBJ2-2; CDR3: ASSSDRNTGELF
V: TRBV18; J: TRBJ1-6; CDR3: ASSRTGGANNSPLH
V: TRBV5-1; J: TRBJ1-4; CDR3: ASSPRTGGEKLF
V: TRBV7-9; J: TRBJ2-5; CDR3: ASSLRNSGGVETQY
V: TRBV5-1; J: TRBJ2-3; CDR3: ASSLSVGGRGQVDTQY
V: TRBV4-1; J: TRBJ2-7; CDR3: ASSQRTGEGDEQY
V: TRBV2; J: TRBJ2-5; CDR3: ASSGGLAGMKTQY
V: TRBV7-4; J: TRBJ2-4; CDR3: ASSLAGTGVVENIQY
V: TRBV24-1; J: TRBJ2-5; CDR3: ATSGPGTVQETQY
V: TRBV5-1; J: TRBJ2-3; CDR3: ASSLGQGIGGTDTQY
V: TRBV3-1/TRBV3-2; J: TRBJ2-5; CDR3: ASTMRGGGLAGDQETQY
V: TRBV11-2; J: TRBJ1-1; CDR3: ASSFSFRGMNTEAF
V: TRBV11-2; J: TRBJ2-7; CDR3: ASSLARGQGDYEQY
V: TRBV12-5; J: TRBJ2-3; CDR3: ASGKESTDTQY
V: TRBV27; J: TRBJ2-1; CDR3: ASSSPQGERGDEQF
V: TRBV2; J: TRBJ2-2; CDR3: ASRSGTGVTGELF
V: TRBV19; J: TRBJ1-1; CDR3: ASRGLGTGKTF
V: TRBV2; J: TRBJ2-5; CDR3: ASSETRSQTQY
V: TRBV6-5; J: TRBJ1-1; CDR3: ASSQWGVAF
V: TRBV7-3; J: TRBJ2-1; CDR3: ASSLRGGEQF
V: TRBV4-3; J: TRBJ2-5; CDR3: ASSQEPRGGEETQY
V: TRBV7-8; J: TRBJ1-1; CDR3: ASSGFRTETEAF
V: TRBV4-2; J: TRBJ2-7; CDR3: ASSQEEGSGANEQY
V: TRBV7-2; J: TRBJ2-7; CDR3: ASSPLGQPYEQY